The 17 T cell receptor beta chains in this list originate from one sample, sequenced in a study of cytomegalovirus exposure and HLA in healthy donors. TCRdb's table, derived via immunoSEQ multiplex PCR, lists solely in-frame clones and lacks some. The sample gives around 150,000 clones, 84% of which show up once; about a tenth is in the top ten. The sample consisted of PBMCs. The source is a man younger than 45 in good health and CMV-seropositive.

DNA for the CDR3: TGTGCCAGCAGCTTAGGCCTAGCCCAAGACTATGGCTACACCTTC. Protein sequence: CASSLGLAQDYGYTF. The chain couples TRBV11-1 to TRBJ1-2; D unresolved. The germline V gene has CDR1 SGHAT and CDR2 FQDESV (reference sequence). The CDR3 sequence is 15 residues long. V shed 1 base and J shed 3 bases, with 12 bases lying between them.

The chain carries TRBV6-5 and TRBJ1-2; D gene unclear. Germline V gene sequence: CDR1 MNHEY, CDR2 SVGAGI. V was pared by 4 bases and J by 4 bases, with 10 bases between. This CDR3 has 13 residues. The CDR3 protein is CASSFAGGYGYTF. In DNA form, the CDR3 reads TGTGCCAGCAGTTTCGCCGGTGGCTATGGCTACACCTTC.

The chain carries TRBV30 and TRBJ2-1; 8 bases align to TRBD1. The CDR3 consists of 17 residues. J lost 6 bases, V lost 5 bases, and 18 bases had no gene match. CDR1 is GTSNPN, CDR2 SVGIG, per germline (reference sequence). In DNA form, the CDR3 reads TGTGCCTGGGCAGGGGGCCCCGGGACGGGGTTTTCCAATGAGCAGTTCTTC. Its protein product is CAWAGGPGTGFSNEQFF.

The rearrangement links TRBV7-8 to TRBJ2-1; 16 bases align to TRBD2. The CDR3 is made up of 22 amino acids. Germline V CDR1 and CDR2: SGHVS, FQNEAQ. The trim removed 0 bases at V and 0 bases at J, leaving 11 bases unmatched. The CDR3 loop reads CASSLAQRVGTSGGASYNEQFF. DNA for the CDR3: TGTGCCAGCAGCTTAGCGCAGAGGGTGGGGACTAGCGGGGGGGCCTCCTACAATGAGCAGTTCTTC.

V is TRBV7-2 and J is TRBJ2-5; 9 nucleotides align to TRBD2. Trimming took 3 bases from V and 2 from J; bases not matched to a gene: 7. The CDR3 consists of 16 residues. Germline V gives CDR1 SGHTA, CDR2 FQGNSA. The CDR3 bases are TGTGCCAGCAGCTTCGCCGGGCTAGCGGGACAAGAGACCCAGTACTTC. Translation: CASSFAGLAGQETQYF.

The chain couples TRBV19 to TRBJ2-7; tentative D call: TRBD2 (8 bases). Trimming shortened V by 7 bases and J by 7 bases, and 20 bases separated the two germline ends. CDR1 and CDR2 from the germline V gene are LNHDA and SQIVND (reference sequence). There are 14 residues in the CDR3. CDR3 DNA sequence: TGTGCCAGTAAGGGGGCTAGCGGGTCCGGGGAGCAGTACTTC. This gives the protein CASKGASGSGEQYF.

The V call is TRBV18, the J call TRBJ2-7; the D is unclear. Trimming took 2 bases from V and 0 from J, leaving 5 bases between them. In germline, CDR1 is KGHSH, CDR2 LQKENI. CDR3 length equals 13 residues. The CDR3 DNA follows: TGTGCCAGCTCACCATTTCGCTCCTACGAGCAGTACTTC. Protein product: CASSPFRSYEQYF.

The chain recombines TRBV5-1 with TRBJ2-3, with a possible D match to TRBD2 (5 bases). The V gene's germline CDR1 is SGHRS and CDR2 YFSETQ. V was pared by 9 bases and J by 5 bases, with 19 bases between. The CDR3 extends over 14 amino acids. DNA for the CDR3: TGCGCCACCTCGCCGGACTTAACCCGAGATACGCAGTATTTT. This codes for CATSPDLTRDTQYF.

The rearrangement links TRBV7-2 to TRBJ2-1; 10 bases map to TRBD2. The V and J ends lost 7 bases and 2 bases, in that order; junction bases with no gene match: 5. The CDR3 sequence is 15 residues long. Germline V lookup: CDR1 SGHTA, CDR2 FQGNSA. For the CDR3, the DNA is TGTGCCAGCAAGGCAAGCGGGGGGGCCTACAATGAGCAGTTCTTC. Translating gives CASKASGGAYNEQFF.

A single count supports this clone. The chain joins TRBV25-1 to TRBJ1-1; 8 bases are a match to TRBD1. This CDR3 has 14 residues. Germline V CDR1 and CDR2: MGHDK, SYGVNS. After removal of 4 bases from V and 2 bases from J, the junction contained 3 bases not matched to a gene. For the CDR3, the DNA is TGTGCCAGCAGTGGGACAGGGATCAACACTGAAGCTTTCTTT. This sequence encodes CASSGTGINTEAFF.

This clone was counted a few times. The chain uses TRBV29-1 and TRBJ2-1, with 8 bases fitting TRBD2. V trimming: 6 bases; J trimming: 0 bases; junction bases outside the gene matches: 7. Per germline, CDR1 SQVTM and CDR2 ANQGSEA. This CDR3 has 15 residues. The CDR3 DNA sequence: TGCAGCGTGGGCAGCGGGGGCAGCTCCTACAATGAGCAGTTCTTC. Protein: CSVGSGGSSYNEQFF.

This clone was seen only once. The DNA for the CDR3 is TGTGCCAGTAGTACAAGACAGGGGGCCGACTACGAGCAGTACTTC. Protein sequence: CASSTRQGADYEQYF. This chain links TRBV19 with TRBJ2-7; 10 positions agree with TRBD1. Germline loops: CDR1 LNHDA, CDR2 SQIVND (reference sequence). The CDR3 covers 15 residues. The V segment lost 4 bases and the J segment 3 bases; nucleotides outside the gene matches: 6.

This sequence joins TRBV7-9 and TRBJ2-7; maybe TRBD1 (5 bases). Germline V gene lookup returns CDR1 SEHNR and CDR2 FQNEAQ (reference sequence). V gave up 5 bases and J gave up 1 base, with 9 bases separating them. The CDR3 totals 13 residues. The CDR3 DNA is TGTGCCAGCAGCAGGGGCGGATCCTACGAGCAGTACTTC. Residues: CASSRGGSYEQYF.

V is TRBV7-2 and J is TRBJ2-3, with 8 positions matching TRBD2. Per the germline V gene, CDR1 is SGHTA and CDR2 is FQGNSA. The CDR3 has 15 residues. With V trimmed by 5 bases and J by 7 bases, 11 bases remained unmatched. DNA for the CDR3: TGTGCCAGCAGCCGGACGACGGGGGGGGTTAATACGCAGTATTTT. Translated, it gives CASSRTTGGVNTQYF.

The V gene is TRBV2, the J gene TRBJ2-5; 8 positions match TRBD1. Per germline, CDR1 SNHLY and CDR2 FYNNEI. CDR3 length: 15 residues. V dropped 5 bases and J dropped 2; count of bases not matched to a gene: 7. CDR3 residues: CASSRQGRTQETQYF. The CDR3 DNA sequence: TGTGCCAGCAGTCGACAGGGGAGGACACAAGAGACCCAGTACTTC.

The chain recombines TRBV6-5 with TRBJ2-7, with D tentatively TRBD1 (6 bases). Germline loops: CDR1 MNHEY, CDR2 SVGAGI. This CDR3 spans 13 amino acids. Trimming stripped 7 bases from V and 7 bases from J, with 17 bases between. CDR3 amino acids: CASIPADRLEQYF. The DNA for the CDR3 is TGTGCCAGCATCCCCGCCGACAGGTTGGAGCAGTACTTC.

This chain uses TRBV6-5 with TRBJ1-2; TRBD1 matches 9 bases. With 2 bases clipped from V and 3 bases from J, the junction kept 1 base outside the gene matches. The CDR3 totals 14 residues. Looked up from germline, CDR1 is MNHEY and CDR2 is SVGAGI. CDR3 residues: CASSYGTGYYGYTF. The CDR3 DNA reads TGTGCCAGCAGTTACGGGACAGGGTACTATGGCTACACCTTC.